This is a list of T cell receptor beta chains from one sample in a study of blood T cells in healthy people across ages. TCRdb re-called the 5' RACE reads with MiXCR, one entry per CDR3 protein. The data show approximately 1.5 million distinct CDR3 sequences, with 30% to 35% seen just once and about 11% held by the top ten. The sample comprised blood. These receptors came from a woman aged 25 to 39 in good health. The CDR3 runs from the conserved cysteine through the conserved F or W. Each record gives: V gene, D gene, clone size, J gene, CDR3 protein, CDR3 DNA. D genes are given only for firm matches. Size tells how often a clone was seen (once, few, many) or the class of an expanded clone, and some rows leave it out.

>TRBV6-6|-|-|TRBJ1-4
CASSYSNPPGAGEKLFF
TGTGCCAGCAGTTACTCGAATCCCCCAGGGGCGGGTGAAAAACTGTTTTTT
>TRBV9|-|-|TRBJ2-7
CASSSRPGLPYEQYF
TGTGCCAGCAGCTCCCGGCCGGGACTCCCCTACGAGCAGTACTTC
>TRBV5-1|TRBD1|-|TRBJ2-1
CASFRDRDYNEQFF
TGCGCCAGCTTCCGGGACAGGGATTACAATGAGCAGTTCTTC
>TRBV5-1|-|-|TRBJ2-1
CASSLQGGWDEQFF
TGCGCCAGCAGCTTGCAAGGAGGTTGGGATGAGCAGTTCTTC
>TRBV29-1|TRBD1|few|TRBJ1-2
CSVETPWTGRGYGYTF
TGCAGCGTTGAAACCCCTTGGACAGGGCGCGGCTATGGCTACACCTTC
>TRBV12-3/TRBV12-4|-|many|TRBJ2-3
CASSSARGDTQYF
TGTGCCAGCAGTTCGGCCAGGGGCGATACGCAGTATTTT
>TRBV19|-|-|TRBJ2-1
CASSFSIGSYNEQFF
TGTGCCAGTAGTTTTTCCATCGGCTCCTACAATGAGCAGTTCTTC
>TRBV12-3/TRBV12-4|-|-|TRBJ1-5
CASSRDHEQPQHF
TGTGCCAGCAGTCGGGACCACGAACAGCCCCAGCATTTT
>TRBV27|TRBD2|few|TRBJ2-7
CASSSATSGGPQYF
TGTGCCAGCAGTTCCGCGACTAGCGGGGGGCCTCAGTACTTC
>TRBV20-1|-|-|TRBJ2-3
CSARMLVDTQYF
TGCAGTGCTAGAATGCTCGTAGATACGCAGTATTTT
>TRBV4-1|-|-|TRBJ1-6
CASSQADGQGGWSPLHF
TGCGCCAGCAGCCAAGCGGACGGACAAGGAGGATGGTCACCCCTCCACTTT
>TRBV6-5|-|-|TRBJ1-2
CASSYGGRYYGYTF
TGTGCCAGCAGTTACGGGGGAAGGTACTATGGCTACACCTTC
>TRBV11-2|-|-|TRBJ2-5
CASSLDRIGGSQETQYF
TGTGCCAGCAGCTTAGATCGGATAGGGGGGTCACAAGAGACCCAGTACTTC
>TRBV9|TRBD2|-|TRBJ2-1
CASSVTSGRIHEQFF
TGTGCCAGCAGCGTTACTAGCGGGAGAATCCATGAGCAGTTCTTC
>TRBV20-1|-|-|TRBJ2-1
CSARGQVEQFF
TGCAGTGCTAGAGGCCAGGTTGAGCAGTTCTTC
>TRBV20-1|-|few|TRBJ2-7
CSATSGEAISYEQYF
TGCAGTGCTACTTCGGGGGAGGCGATCTCCTACGAGCAGTACTTC
>TRBV18|-|-|TRBJ1-6
CASSPGLENSPLHF
TGTGCCAGCTCACCGGGACTTGAGAATTCACCCCTCCACTTT
>TRBV28|TRBD1|-|TRBJ2-7
CASTFRRGTGIYEQYF
TGTGCCAGCACTTTCAGGAGGGGGACAGGGATCTACGAGCAGTACTTC
>TRBV15|-|-|TRBJ2-1
CATSSLIALGRNEQFF
TGTGCCACCAGCAGTTTAATAGCACTAGGGAGAAATGAGCAGTTCTTC
>TRBV27|TRBD2|-|TRBJ2-1
CASSPGQGLAGGLHNEQFF
TGTGCCAGCAGTCCCGGACAGGGGCTAGCGGGAGGACTACACAATGAGCAGTTCTTC
>TRBV12-3/TRBV12-4|-|-|TRBJ2-1
CASTPFVGGSYSEQFF
TGTGCCAGCACCCCTTTTGTGGGGGGCTCCTACAGTGAGCAGTTCTTC
>TRBV6-2/TRBV6-3|-|-|TRBJ2-3
CASNSPRLTDTQYF
TGTGCCAGCAATTCCCCGAGACTCACAGATACGCAGTATTTT
>TRBV5-1|-|-|TRBJ2-1
CASSLWGNNEQFF
TGCGCCAGCAGCTTGTGGGGGAACAATGAGCAGTTCTTC
>TRBV25-1|-|many|TRBJ2-5
CASRAEPLWTQYF
TGTGCCAGCAGGGCGGAGCCTCTATGGACCCAGTACTTC
>TRBV20-1|-|many|TRBJ2-5
CSARRAAEETQYF
TGCAGTGCTAGGAGGGCGGCCGAAGAGACCCAGTACTTC
>TRBV3-1|-|-|TRBJ1-6
CASSQDPGGNSPLHF
TGTGCCAGCAGCCAAGATCCGGGGGGCAATTCACCCCTCCACTTT
>TRBV4-1|TRBD2|few|TRBJ2-3
CASSLKLLAGVIDTQYF
TGCGCCAGCAGCCTGAAGCTCCTAGCGGGAGTTATAGATACGCAGTATTTT
>TRBV24-1|TRBD1|few|TRBJ1-2
CATSARTGEGYTF
TGTGCCACCAGTGCGAGGACAGGGGAAGGCTACACCTTC
>TRBV2|-|many|TRBJ1-1
CASKPGPSTEAFF
TGTGCCAGCAAACCAGGGCCGAGCACTGAAGCTTTCTTT
>TRBV13|-|few|TRBJ2-3
CASSVGTIDTQYF
TGTGCCAGCAGCGTCGGGACAATAGATACGCAGTATTTT
>TRBV7-9|TRBD2|-|TRBJ2-7
CASSPQGLAGPEQYF
TGTGCCAGCAGCCCACAGGGACTAGCGGGACCGGAGCAGTACTTC
>TRBV3-1|-|-|TRBJ2-1
CASSPTGVALLTTLNEQFF
TGTGCCAGCAGCCCGACCGGGGTAGCCCTCCTCACTACTCTAAATGAGCAGTTCTTC
>TRBV7-2|-|once|TRBJ1-5
CASRLGHHSNQPQHF
TGTGCCAGCCGCCTGGGACACCATAGCAATCAGCCCCAGCATTTT
>TRBV5-1|-|-|TRBJ2-3
CASSLEVQERTDTQYF
TGCGCCAGCAGCTTGGAGGTGCAGGAGAGGACAGATACGCAGTATTTT
>TRBV12-3/TRBV12-4|TRBD1|few|TRBJ1-6
CASSSRQGNSPLHF
TGTGCCAGCAGTTCACGACAGGGCAATTCACCCCTCCACTTT
>TRBV20-1|-|-|TRBJ2-1
CSAPPRYSGTAPNGEQFF
TGCAGTGCTCCCCCCCGCTACTCCGGGACTGCCCCGAACGGGGAGCAGTTCTTC
>TRBV7-9|-|few|TRBJ2-4
CASAETSGGAKNIQYF
TGTGCCAGCGCCGAAACCAGCGGCGGAGCCAAAAACATTCAGTACTTC
>TRBV20-1|-|-|TRBJ1-1
CSTLRSGAWTEAFF
TGCAGTACACTTAGATCGGGGGCTTGGACTGAAGCTTTCTTT
>TRBV7-2|-|-|TRBJ2-7
CASSLVQARQGFYEQYF
TGTGCCAGCAGCTTAGTCCAGGCGCGGCAGGGATTCTACGAGCAGTACTTC
>TRBV10-2|-|-|TRBJ1-6
CASSEDWGIRSPLHF
TGCGCCAGCAGCGAGGACTGGGGTATTCGTTCACCCCTCCACTTT